The 14 T cell receptor beta chains below come from one sample, sequenced in a study of CD8 T cells in ankylosing spondylitis. Points from the study as a whole: A TCR beta motif made of under 10 highly homologous variants seemed typical of ankylosing spondylitis blood.

Via MiXCR, TCRdb re-called the 5' RACE reads, giving one row per CDR3 protein. The profile shows some 840,000 distinct CDR3 sequences, 10% to 15% of them singletons. These receptors' targets are unknown. Source material: blood, either unsorted or a sorted T cell fraction (not recorded which). These receptors originate from a male donor with ankylosing spondylitis.

This clonotype was found a few times. This rearrangement joins TRBV20-1 to TRBJ1-6, with D perhaps TRBD1 (5 bases). The CDR3 has 14 residues. The germline V gene encodes CDR1 DFQATT and CDR2 SNEGSKA (reference sequence). Trimming took off 5 bases at V and 10 bases at J, with 18 bases between the two ends. The CDR3 region has the DNA TGCAGTGCTCAAGAAGAGGGGTTAGGCTCACCCCTCCACTTT. Translation gives CSAQEEGLGSPLHF.

The V and J genes are TRBV28 and TRBJ2-7; TRBD1 agrees at 7 bases. Per germline, CDR1 MDHEN and CDR2 SYDVKM. The CDR3 totals 14 residues. V dropped 6 bases and J dropped 5; count of bases not matched to a gene: 10. The CDR3 reads CASRPKQGSNEQYF. As DNA, the CDR3 is TGTGCCAGCAGGCCCAAACAGGGGTCCAACGAGCAGTACTTC.

The chain combines TRBV6-1 with TRBJ2-2, with no clear D. Trimming pared 6 bases from V and 4 bases from J, leaving 15 bases between. In germline, CDR1 is MNHNS, CDR2 SASEGT. The CDR3 totals 15 residues. The CDR3 region has the DNA TGTGCCAGCAGGAAGCTATTTAGTTTCACCGGGGAGCTGTTTTTT. Amino acids: CASRKLFSFTGELFF.

This chain links TRBV10-3 with TRBJ2-1; 9 bases map to TRBD1. The V and J ends lost 4 bases and 5 bases, in that order; junction bases with no gene match: 9. Germline loops: CDR1 ENHRY, CDR2 SYGVKD. The CDR3 has 16 residues. As DNA, the CDR3 is TGTGCCATCAGTGTGTGGGACAGGGCGGGGGACAATGAGCAGTTCTTC. Protein product: CAISVWDRAGDNEQFF.

This clonotype has only a few counts. V and J are TRBV12-3 or TRBV12-4 and TRBJ1-1, with a tentative D call TRBD1 (6 bases). Trimming shortened V by 5 bases and J by 5 bases, and 21 bases separated the two germline ends. This CDR3 is 16 amino acids long. CDR3 nucleotide sequence: TGTGCCAGCAGTCGAGGGGGGGGGCTTGGGAATACTGAAGCTTTCTTT. Its protein is CASSRGGGLGNTEAFF.

J is TRBJ2-5 and V is TRBV5-1; TRBD2 matches at 13 bases. The germline V gene encodes CDR1 SGHRS and CDR2 YFSETQ. The CDR3 length is 17 residues. V lost 0 bases, J lost 4 bases, and 6 bases stayed unmatched. The CDR3 protein is CASSLVTSGRAAETQYF. In nucleotides, the CDR3 is TGCGCCAGCAGCTTGGTAACTAGCGGGAGGGCCGCAGAGACCCAGTACTTC.

This clonotype was observed a handful of times. V is TRBV7-9 and J is TRBJ2-7, with a tentative D call TRBD2 (6 bases). This CDR3 has 12 amino acids. The V and J ends lost 5 bases and 12 bases respectively, with 17 bases between them. Germline V gene sequence: CDR1 SEHNR, CDR2 FQNEAQ (reference sequence). The CDR3 sequence: CASSQGGVETYF. CDR3 coding DNA: TGTGCCAGCAGCCAGGGCGGGGTCGAAACGTACTTC.

A few counts support this clonotype. This rearrangement joins TRBV10-3 to TRBJ2-3, with D unresolved. V lost 6 bases and J lost 0, with 13 bases in between. Germline CDR1 is ENHRY and CDR2 is SYGVKD. This CDR3 contains 15 residues. CDR3 loop: CAISQILQSTDTQYF. Here the CDR3 DNA reads TGTGCCATCAGCCAGATTCTTCAGAGCACAGATACGCAGTATTTT.

V and J are TRBV2 and TRBJ2-1, with D maybe TRBD1 (5 bases). V dropped 8 bases and J dropped 2 bases, with 10 bases sitting between them. The CDR3 contains 13 residues. Per germline, CDR1 SNHLY and CDR2 FYNNEI. Written as DNA, the CDR3 is TGTGCCAGCGGACAAAAACCCTACAATGAGCAGTTCTTC. Translated: CASGQKPYNEQFF.

This clonotype was counted a few times. The V gene is TRBV10-3, the J gene TRBJ2-3, with D possibly TRBD1 on 5 matching bases. The CDR3 consists of 13 residues. CDR1 and CDR2 (germline): ENHRY, SYGVKD. The V and J ends lost 6 bases and 4 bases respectively, with 11 bases between them. The CDR3 DNA reads as TGTGCCATCAGAACCAGGGCCCCAGATACGCAGTATTTT. It translates to CAIRTRAPDTQYF.

This clonotype was seen a handful of times. V gene TRBV4-1 combines with J gene TRBJ2-1, with TRBD1 matching over 8 bases. This CDR3 contains 16 residues. From germline, CDR1 is MGHRA and CDR2 YSYEKL. The V segment lost 0 bases and the J segment 4 bases; nucleotides outside the gene matches: 5. This chain's CDR3 is CASSQDFRGRYNEQFF. The CDR3 coding sequence is TGCGCCAGCAGCCAAGACTTCAGGGGGCGATACAATGAGCAGTTCTTC.

A note on this clonotype: This may stem from a read error, because a much larger clone lies one nucleotide away. The chain employs TRBV2 and TRBJ2-5; D is unclear. The CDR3 covers 13 residues. In germline, CDR1 is SNHLY, CDR2 FYNNEI. Deletions cut 3 bases from V and 4 bases from J, with 9 bases between. As DNA, the CDR3 is TGTGCCAGCAGTGAGAGGTGGGGAGAGACCCAGTACTTC. This translates into CASSERWGETQYF.

This clonotype has more than one count but fewer than ten. This chain uses TRBV2 with TRBJ2-1; TRBD2 matches at 12 bases. The junction had 10 bases not matched to a gene; V was cut back by 6 bases and J by 7 bases. The V gene's germline CDR1 is SNHLY and CDR2 FYNNEI. This CDR3 contains 16 residues. CDR3 sequence reads: CASSRLAGGLWNEQFF. CDR3 in DNA: TGTGCCAGCAGCCGTCTAGCGGGGGGGCTTTGGAATGAGCAGTTCTTC. Combining the CDR3 with reference TRBV2 and TRBJ2-1 gives the whole variable domain EPEVTQTPSHQVTQMGQEVILRCVPISNHLYFYWYRQILGQKVEFLVSFYNNEISEKSEIFDDQFSVERPDGSNFTLKIRSTKLEDSAMYFCASSRLAGGLWNEQFFGPGTRLTVL.

V is TRBV5-5 and J is TRBJ1-2; D remains unclear. This CDR3 is 12 amino acids long. Germline CDR1 reads SGHKS; CDR2 reads YYEKEE (reference sequence). V was clipped by 7 bases and J by 9 bases, with 16 bases between them. The CDR3 coding sequence is TGTGCCAGCGGCCTTGGGGTCCTTTGCTACACCTTC. Translating gives CASGLGVLCYTF.